These 30 T cell receptor beta chains were all obtained from the same sample, sequenced in a study of T cell repertoires in cytomegalovirus infection. Each CDR3 protein is one row after TCRdb ran MiXCR on the reads. The repertoire includes roughly 200,000 distinct CDR3 sequences, less than 9.5% of them detected once, and around 4.4% sits in the top ten. Source material: PBMCs. Receptor source: a human donor in good health (CMV status not recorded). Some clones in this sample may be carry-over from other donors' samples.

This sequence joins TRBV11-3 and TRBJ1-1; 8 nucleotides line up with TRBD1. CDR1 is SGHNT, CDR2 YENEEA, per germline. This CDR3 contains 13 residues. Germline trimming cut 5 bases from V and 7 bases from J; bases unmatched to any gene: 6. For the CDR3, the DNA is TGTGCCAGCAGCACACCCGACAGGGGTGAAGCTTTCTTT. Protein: CASSTPDRGEAFF.

Written as DNA, the CDR3 is TGTGCCAGCAGCCCAGGAGTAGCGGGGGGGCTTACACAGGATACGCAGTATTTT. This codes for CASSPGVAGGLTQDTQYF. This chain joins TRBV11-2 and TRBJ2-3; 11 positions agree with TRBD2. This CDR3 comprises 18 residues. The germline V gene has CDR1 SGHAT and CDR2 FQNNGV. Trimming removed 5 bases from V and 6 bases from J; junction bases left unmatched: 16.

This clonotype was observed at least ten times. The chain has TRBV28 and TRBJ2-1, with D maybe TRBD2 (5 bases). CDR1 MDHEN and CDR2 SYDVKM come from the germline V gene. Trimming cost V 7 bases and J 3 bases, with 10 bases left between them. The CDR3 contains 13 residues. In nucleotides, the CDR3 is TGTGCCAGCACCTTAGGAGGCTACAATGAGCAGTTCTTC. Encoded protein: CASTLGGYNEQFF.

This clonotype was recorded many times. The V call is TRBV7-3, the J call TRBJ1-2; 10 bases match TRBD1. Unmatched junction bases numbered 7, after V lost 5 bases and J lost 1 base. CDR3 length: 16 residues. Germline V gene data show CDR1 as SGHTA and CDR2 as FQGTGA. The CDR3 sequence is CASSHTGTGDNYGYTF. The CDR3 nucleotides are TGTGCCAGCAGCCATACCGGGACAGGGGATAACTATGGCTACACCTTC.

This clonotype was counted many times. The chain joins TRBV15 to TRBJ2-4, with D perhaps matching TRBD2 (8 bases). The germline V gene has CDR1 LNHNV and CDR2 YYDKDF (reference sequence). The CDR3 has 15 amino acids. Trimming left V 8 bases short and J 0 bases short, with 14 bases between. CDR3 region: CATGSGTVAKNIQYF. In DNA, the CDR3 is TGTGCCACCGGTAGCGGGACAGTAGCCAAAAACATTCAGTACTTC.

This clonotype was counted at least ten times. The gene calls are TRBV10-3 and TRBJ2-1; 14 bases match TRBD2. This CDR3 region has 16 residues. Germline loops: CDR1 ENHRY, CDR2 SYGVKD. Trimming removed 1 base from V and 9 bases from J; junction bases left unmatched: 5. This CDR3 reads CAISEYTGTSGGEQFF. CDR3 DNA: TGTGCCATCAGTGAGTACACCGGGACTAGCGGGGGTGAGCAGTTCTTC.

At least ten counts were recorded for this clonotype. This chain connects TRBV7-2 to TRBJ2-2; TRBD2 matches 10 bases. This CDR3 spans 15 amino acids. The trim removed 5 bases at V and 7 bases at J, leaving 7 bases unmatched. The germline V gene encodes CDR1 SGHTA and CDR2 FQGNSA. The DNA of the CDR3 is TGTGCCAGCAGCGCAACTAGCGGGGAGGGCGGGGAGCTGTTTTTT. Amino acid sequence: CASSATSGEGGELFF.

There are many counts of this clonotype. J is TRBJ1-2 and V is TRBV12-3 or TRBV12-4; TRBD1 aligns across 8 bases. With V trimmed by 6 bases and J by 7 bases, 10 bases remained unmatched. This CDR3 spans 14 amino acids. The CDR3 protein is CASSRDRGNRGYTF. The DNA of the CDR3 is TGTGCCAGCAGCCGAGACAGGGGCAATCGTGGCTACACCTTC.

This clonotype showed up just a few times. The CDR3 DNA reads TGTGCCAGTAGGGCTTTTGGAGAGACCCAGTACTTC. Translation: CASRAFGETQYF. The genes are TRBV19 and TRBJ2-5; D is undetermined. Trimming cost V 6 bases and J 4 bases, with 9 bases left between them. Per germline, CDR1 LNHDA and CDR2 SQIVND (reference sequence). The CDR3 has 12 amino acids.

Only a few counts were recorded for this clonotype. This chain connects TRBV10-3 to TRBJ2-7, with D maybe TRBD1 (6 bases). V was pared by 10 bases and J by 4 bases, with 26 bases between. Germline V CDR1 and CDR2: ENHRY, SYGVKD. This CDR3 is built from 16 residues. Written as DNA, the CDR3 is TGTGCCACCAGGGGTGTAGAGGACGCAAATCCTTACGAGCAGTACTTC. Translated, it gives CATRGVEDANPYEQYF.

This clonotype appeared a few times. The genes are TRBV4-3 and TRBJ1-4; D might be TRBD1 (5 bases). V was pared by 6 bases and J by 8 bases, with 16 bases between. Germline CDR1 LGHNA, CDR2 YSLEER. The CDR3 runs to 14 residues. The DNA for the CDR3 is TGCGCCAGCAGAGACGACAGAAATGGGGAAAAACTGTTTTTT. It is translated as CASRDDRNGEKLFF.

The table lists this clonotype with many counts. One end of the junction is discordant with germline, which a read error may explain. The rearrangement joins TRBV28 to TRBJ1-1, with 7 bases lining up with TRBD1. Germline V lookup: CDR1 MDHEN, CDR2 SYDVKM. This CDR3 spans 12 amino acids. The CDR3: CASSLGGQTEVF. DNA for the CDR3: TGTGCCAGCAGTTTGGGGGGACAGACTGAGGTATTT.

This clonotype was seen repeatedly, ten times or more. J is TRBJ1-2 and V is TRBV7-2, with a weak D call TRBD1 (5 bases). CDR1 and CDR2 from the germline V gene are SGHTA and FQGNSA. The V end lost 8 bases, the J end lost 4 bases, and 20 bases lay between the germline ends. CDR3 length: 15 residues. CDR3 in amino acids: CASSRTGSGGYGYTF. Here the CDR3 DNA reads TGTGCCAGCTCCCGAACTGGGTCCGGGGGCTATGGCTACACCTTC. Looking up the rest from reference TRBV7-2 and TRBJ1-2 gives the full variable domain: GAGVSQSPSNKVTEKGKDVELRCDPISGHTALYWYRQSLGQGLEFLIYFQGNSAPDKSGLPSDRFSAERTGGSVSTLTIQRTQQEDSAVYLCASSRTGSGGYGYTFGSGTRLTVV.

J is TRBJ2-1 and V is TRBV20-1; D might be TRBD1 (7 bases). Per germline, CDR1 DFQATT and CDR2 SNEGSKA (reference sequence). This CDR3 has 14 amino acids. The CDR3 loop is CSHQGGGNYNEQFF. For the CDR3, the DNA is TGCAGCCACCAGGGGGGAGGTAACTACAATGAGCAGTTCTTC.

The chain carries TRBV2 and TRBJ2-2, with D possibly TRBD2 on 5 matching bases. V shed 7 bases and J shed 4 bases, with 13 bases lying between them. The CDR3 totals 14 residues. Germline CDR1 reads SNHLY; CDR2 reads FYNNEI. The CDR3, as DNA: TGTGCCAGCATAGGAGGCCGGAGCACCGGGGAGCTGTTTTTT. Translating it yields CASIGGRSTGELFF.

Notes on this clonotype: The junction departs from germline at one end; a sequencing error may be responsible. The chain joins TRBV29-1 to TRBJ1-1; 7 nucleotides line up with TRBD1. Germline CDR1 is SQVTM and CDR2 is ANQGSEA. CDR3 length: 14 residues. This CDR3 is CSVTGQGVGAEALF. In nucleotides, the CDR3 is TGCAGCGTTACGGGGCAGGGGGTTGGGGCTGAAGCTTTATTT.

The V gene is TRBV14, the J gene TRBJ2-2; D may be TRBD1 (6 bases). Germline V CDR1 and CDR2: SGHDN, FVKESK. Trimming took 5 bases from V and 4 from J, leaving 11 bases between them. This CDR3 is built from 14 residues. The chain's CDR3 is CASSVVGGTGELFF. The CDR3 DNA follows: TGTGCCAGCAGCGTTGTAGGGGGCACCGGGGAGCTGTTTTTT.

This clonotype has at least ten counts. The chain couples TRBV7-2 to TRBJ2-7, with TRBD2 identical over 11 bases. The CDR3 is 16 residues long. Unmatched junction bases numbered 9, after V lost 5 bases and J lost 3 bases. The germline gives CDR1 SGHTA, CDR2 FQGNSA. DNA of the CDR3: TGTGCCAGCAGCAGCCTAGCGGGAGGTATTTACTACGAGCAGTACTTC. It is translated as CASSSLAGGIYYEQYF.

At least ten counts were recorded for this clonotype. The chain uses TRBV7-2 and TRBJ1-6; D ambiguous. V was trimmed by 4 bases and J by 7 bases, leaving 11 bases between them. Germline CDR1 is SGHTA and CDR2 is FQGNSA. CDR3 length equals 14 residues. The CDR3 sequence: CASSSLAANSPLHF. The CDR3 DNA follows: TGTGCCAGCAGCTCCCTGGCGGCGAATTCACCCCTCCACTTT.

This clonotype occurred a few times. This chain connects TRBV6-2 or TRBV6-3 to TRBJ2-4, with D uncertain. Trimming left V 6 bases short and J 12 bases short, with 12 bases between. Germline V gene lookup returns CDR1 MNHEY and CDR2 SVGEGT. The CDR3 has 11 residues. CDR3 nucleotides: TGTGCCAGCAGCCCCGGACGTGCTCAGTACTTC. Amino acids: CASSPGRAQYF.

This clonotype was counted between two and nine times. The chain recombines TRBV19 with TRBJ2-7; 11 nucleotides agree with TRBD1. The CDR3 sequence is 16 residues long. Germline CDR1 reads LNHDA; CDR2 reads SQIVND (reference sequence). Trimming removed 5 bases from V and 6 bases from J; junction bases left unmatched: 12. The CDR3: CASSRTGTGGVGEQYF. CDR3 DNA: TGTGCCAGTAGTCGAACCGGGACAGGGGGTGTTGGCGAGCAGTACTTC.

This clonotype was counted many times. This rearrangement joins TRBV7-2 to TRBJ2-7, with no clear D. This CDR3 has 14 amino acids. V was shortened by 4 bases and J by 4 bases, with 14 bases between the two germline ends. Per the germline V gene, CDR1 is SGHTA and CDR2 is FQGNSA. The CDR3 DNA reads TGTGCCAGCAGCTCGACCGCGCGAACTTACGAGCAGTACTTC. Translated: CASSSTARTYEQYF.

This chain links TRBV27 with TRBJ2-7; 7 nucleotides agree with TRBD2. CDR3 length: 14 residues. Germline CDR1 and CDR2: MNHEY and SMNVEV (reference sequence). V lost 3 bases to trimming and J lost 6 bases; unmatched junction nucleotides: 8. Written as DNA, the CDR3 is TGTGCCAGCAGTTTTGGCGGGAGTTTTGCCGAGCAGTACTTC. Protein sequence: CASSFGGSFAEQYF.

For the CDR3, the DNA is TGTGCCAGCAGCTGGGACAGGGGAAGGGCTGGGGCCAACGTCCTGACTTTC. Its protein is CASSWDRGRAGANVLTF. V gene TRBV5-6 combines with J gene TRBJ2-6; 10 bases align to TRBD1. CDR1 and CDR2 (germline): SGHDT, YYEEEE. There are 17 residues in the CDR3. The V gene end was trimmed by 3 bases and the J gene end by 2 bases; junction bases not matched to a gene: 5.

This clonotype has a handful of counts. The V and J genes are TRBV20-1 and TRBJ1-2; 7 positions agree with TRBD1. This CDR3 has 13 amino acids. Germline lookup yields CDR1 DFQATT and CDR2 SNEGSKA (reference sequence). V trimming: 8 bases; J trimming: 6 bases; junction bases outside the gene matches: 12. The CDR3 here is CSPRQGLPHGYTF. For the CDR3, the DNA is TGCAGTCCAAGACAGGGCCTACCTCATGGCTACACCTTC.

This clonotype was observed a handful of times. This chain uses TRBV27 with TRBJ1-1, with 11 bases lining up with TRBD1. In germline, CDR1 is MNHEY, CDR2 SMNVEV (reference sequence). Unmatched junction bases numbered 14, after V lost 6 bases and J lost 8 bases. This CDR3 is 16 amino acids long. The CDR3 spells CASSLYEGTGGSEAFF. CDR3 nucleotides: TGTGCCAGCAGCTTGTATGAGGGGACAGGGGGATCAGAAGCTTTCTTT.

This clonotype was found many times. The chain recombines TRBV7-2 with TRBJ1-1, with D unresolved. V was pared by 5 bases and J by 1 base, with 11 bases between. The CDR3 sequence is 14 residues long. Germline values: CDR1 SGHTA, CDR2 FQGNSA. CDR3 region: CASSPGRGNTEAFF. The CDR3 coding sequence is TGTGCCAGCAGCCCCGGACGGGGGAACACTGAAGCTTTCTTT.

This clonotype was seen a few times. This chain uses TRBV28 with TRBJ1-5, with a tentative D call TRBD1 (5 bases). The CDR3 has 15 amino acids. The germline gives CDR1 MDHEN, CDR2 SYDVKM. V lost 7 bases and J 0 bases, leaving 13 bases between the germline ends. CDR3 in amino acids: CASTPTGHSNQPQHF. In DNA, the CDR3 is TGTGCCAGCACCCCCACGGGGCATAGCAATCAGCCCCAGCATTTT.

As concerns this clonotype: A single base separates this from a much larger clone, so it may be a read error. This chain joins TRBV7-2 and TRBJ2-7, with a weak D call TRBD1 (5 bases). The CDR3 totals 14 residues. Germline CDR1 is SGHTA and CDR2 is FQGNSA. This CDR3 is CASSPAGHSYQQYF. CDR3 sequence (DNA): TGTGCCAGCAGCCCGGCAGGGCACTCCTACCAGCAGTACTTC.

This chain uses TRBV5-8 with TRBJ2-5; 10 nucleotides line up with TRBD2. J lost 5 bases, V lost 2 bases, and 9 bases had no gene match. CDR1 and CDR2 (germline): SGHTS, YDEGEE. This CDR3 region has 16 residues. CDR3 residues: CASSFPAGGPEETQYF. The CDR3 nucleotides are TGTGCCAGCAGCTTCCCAGCGGGGGGGCCGGAGGAGACCCAGTACTTC.